Sequencing of this T cell receptor beta chain was carried out in a study of patients and donors after allogeneic stem cell transplantation. This clonotype was picked up a small number of times. Germline-derived CDR1 and CDR2 are MRHNA and SNTAGT. Trimming cost V 6 bases and J 8 bases; bases outside gene matches: 7. This CDR3 is 14 amino acids long. Using its own MiXCR run on the RT-PCR reads, TCRdb lists one record per CDR3 protein. The sample yields almost 90,000 distinct CDR3 sequences, approximately 5% seen once. The material sequenced was blood, either unsorted or a sorted T cell fraction (not recorded which). The chain employs TRBV6-4 and TRBJ2-3; TRBD2 matches at 11 bases. The source of this sequence is a human donor who was either an allogeneic HSCT recipient or a stem cell or donor lymphocyte infusion donor (not recorded which). It is not recorded whose cells these are; they may come from a transplant donor. DNA for the CDR3: TGTGCCAGCAGCCGGACTAGCGGGCTTGGTACGCAGTATTTT. The encoded protein is CASSRTSGLGTQYF.